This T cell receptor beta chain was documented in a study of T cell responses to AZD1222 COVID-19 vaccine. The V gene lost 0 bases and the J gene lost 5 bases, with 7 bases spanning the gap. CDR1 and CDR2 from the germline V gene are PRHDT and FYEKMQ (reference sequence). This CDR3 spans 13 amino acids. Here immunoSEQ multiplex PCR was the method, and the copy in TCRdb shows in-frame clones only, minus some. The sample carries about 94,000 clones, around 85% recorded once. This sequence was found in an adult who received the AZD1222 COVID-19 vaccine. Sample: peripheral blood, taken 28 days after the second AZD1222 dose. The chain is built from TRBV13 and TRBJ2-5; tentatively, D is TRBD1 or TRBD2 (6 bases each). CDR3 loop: CASSLGGGETQYF. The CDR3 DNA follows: TGTGCCAGCAGCTTAGGAGGGGGGGAGACCCAGTACTTC.